This T cell receptor (beta chain) was captured in a study of blood T cells in healthy people across ages. For the second PCR, which ran for 7 to 11 cycles, a sample-barcoded 5' primer and a J-beta primer mix were used. Each cDNA molecule was tagged by a template-switch adaptor with 12 random nucleotides. TCRdb re-called the 5' RACE reads through MiXCR, storing one row per CDR3 protein. The table includes some 780,000 distinct CDR3 sequences, around three fifths detected once. Each donor's blood draw was roughly 9.5 milliliters of peripheral blood. Germline V gene lookup returns CDR1 SGHTA and CDR2 FQGNSA. This CDR3 has 15 amino acids.

The source of this sequence is a middle-aged man in good health. Material: blood. The gene calls are TRBV7-2 and TRBJ2-4, with a weak D call TRBD2 (6 bases). The J call may be wrong; the DNA end is better matched by TRBJ2-7. The CDR3 coding sequence is TGTGCCAGCAGCTTAGGGGTGCCGGGGGCCTACGAGCAGTACTTC. Translated: CASSLGVPGAYEQYF.